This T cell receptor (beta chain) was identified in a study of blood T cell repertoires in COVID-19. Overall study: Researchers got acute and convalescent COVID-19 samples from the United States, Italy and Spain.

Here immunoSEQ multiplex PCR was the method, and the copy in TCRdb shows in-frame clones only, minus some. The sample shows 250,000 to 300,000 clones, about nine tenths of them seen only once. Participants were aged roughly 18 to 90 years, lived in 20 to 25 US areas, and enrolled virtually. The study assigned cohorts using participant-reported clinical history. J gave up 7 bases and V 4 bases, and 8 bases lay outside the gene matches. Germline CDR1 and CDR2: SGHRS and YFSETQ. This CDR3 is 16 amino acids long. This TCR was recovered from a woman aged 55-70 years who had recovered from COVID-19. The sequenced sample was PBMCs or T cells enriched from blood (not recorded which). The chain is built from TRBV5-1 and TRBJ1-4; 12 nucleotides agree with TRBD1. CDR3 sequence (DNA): TGCGCCAGCAGCGGGGGACAGGGGGCGATAGGTGAAAAACTGTTTTTT. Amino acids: CASSGGQGAIGEKLFF. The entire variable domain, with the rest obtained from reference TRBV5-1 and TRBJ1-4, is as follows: KAGVTQTPRYLIKTRGQQVTLSCSPISGHRSVSWYQQTPGQGLQFLFEYFSETQRNKGNFPGRFSGRQFSNSRSEMNVSTLELGDSALYLCASSGGQGAIGEKLFFGSGTQLSVL.